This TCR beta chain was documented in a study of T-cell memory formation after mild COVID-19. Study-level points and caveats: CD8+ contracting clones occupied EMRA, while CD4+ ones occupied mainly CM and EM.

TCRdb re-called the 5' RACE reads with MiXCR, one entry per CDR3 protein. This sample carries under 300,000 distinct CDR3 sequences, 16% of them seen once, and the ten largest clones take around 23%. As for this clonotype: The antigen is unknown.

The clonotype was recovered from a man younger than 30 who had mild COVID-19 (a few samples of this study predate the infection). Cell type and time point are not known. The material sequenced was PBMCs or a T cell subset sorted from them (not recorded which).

The CDR3 DNA reads TGTGCCAGCAGTTATTATGGCGGGGACTACGAGCAGTACTTC. It codes for CASSYYGGDYEQYF. This rearrangement joins TRBV7-3 to TRBJ2-7, with a possible D match to TRBD2 (6 bases). Germline V gene lookup returns CDR1 SGHTA and CDR2 FQGTGA. V was shortened by 6 bases and J by 3 bases, with 15 bases between the two germline ends. The CDR3 sequence is 14 residues long.